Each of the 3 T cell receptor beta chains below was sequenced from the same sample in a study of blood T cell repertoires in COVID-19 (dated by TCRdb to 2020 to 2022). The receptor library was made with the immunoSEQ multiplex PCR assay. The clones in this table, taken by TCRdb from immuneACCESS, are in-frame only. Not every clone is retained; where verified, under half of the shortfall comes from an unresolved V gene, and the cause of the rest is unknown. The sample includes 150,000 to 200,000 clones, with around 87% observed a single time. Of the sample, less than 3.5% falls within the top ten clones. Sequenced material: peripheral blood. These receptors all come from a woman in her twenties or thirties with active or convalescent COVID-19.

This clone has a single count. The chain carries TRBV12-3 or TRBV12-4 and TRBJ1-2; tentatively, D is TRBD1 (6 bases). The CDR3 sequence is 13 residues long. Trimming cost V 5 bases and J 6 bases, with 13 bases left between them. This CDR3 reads CASSLTGSDGYTF. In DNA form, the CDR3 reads TGTGCCAGCAGTCTAACAGGGAGTGATGGCTACACCTTC.

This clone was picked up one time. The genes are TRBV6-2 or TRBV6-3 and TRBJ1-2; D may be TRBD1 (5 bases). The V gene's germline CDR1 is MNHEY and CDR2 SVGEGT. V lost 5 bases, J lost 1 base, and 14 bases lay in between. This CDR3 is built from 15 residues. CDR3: CASSPNRGLNYGYTF. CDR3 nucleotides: TGTGCCAGCAGTCCCAATAGGGGTCTTAACTATGGCTACACCTTC.

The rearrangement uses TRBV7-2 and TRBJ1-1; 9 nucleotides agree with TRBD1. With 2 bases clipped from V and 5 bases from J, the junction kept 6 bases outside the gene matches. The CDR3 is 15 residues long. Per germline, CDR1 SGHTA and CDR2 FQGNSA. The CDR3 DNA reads TGTGCCAGCAGCTTAACCGGGACAGGGAATACTGAAGCTTTCTTT. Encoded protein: CASSLTGTGNTEAFF.